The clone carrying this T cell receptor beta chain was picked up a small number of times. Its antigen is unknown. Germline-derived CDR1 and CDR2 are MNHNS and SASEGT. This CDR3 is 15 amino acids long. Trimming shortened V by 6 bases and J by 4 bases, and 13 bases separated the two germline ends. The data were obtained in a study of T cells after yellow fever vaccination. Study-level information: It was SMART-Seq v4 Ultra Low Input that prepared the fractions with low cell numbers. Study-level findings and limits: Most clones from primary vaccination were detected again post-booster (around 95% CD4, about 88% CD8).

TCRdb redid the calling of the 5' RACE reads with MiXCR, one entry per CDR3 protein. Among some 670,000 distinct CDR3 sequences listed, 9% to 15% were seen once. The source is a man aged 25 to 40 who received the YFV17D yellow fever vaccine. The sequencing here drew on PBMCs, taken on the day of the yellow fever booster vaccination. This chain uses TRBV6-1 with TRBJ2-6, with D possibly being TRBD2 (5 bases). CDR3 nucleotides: TGTGCCAGCAGCGGGGAGAATCTCGGGGCCAACGTCCTGACTTTC. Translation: CASSGENLGANVLTF.